This is a list of T cell receptor beta chains from one sample in a study of Ad26.COV2.S vaccination and SARS-CoV-2 variants. Clones were read by immunoSEQ multiplex PCR, and TCRdb kept only the in-frame ones, dropping some. The sample records 500,000 or so clones, roughly 87% being singletons. This sample comprised peripheral blood, obtained in a trial of Ad26.COV2.S vaccine versus placebo. The origin of the receptors is a person aged 18-60 years who received the Ad26.COV2.S COVID-19 vaccine or a placebo. CDR3s include the opening cysteine and the closing phenylalanine or tryptophan. D genes are given only for firm matches. Size is omitted from some rows. Given values are once, few, many or a class for expanded clones.

TRBD2,.,TRBV5-1,TRBJ2-5,TGCGCCAGCAGCCCCCTCTGGACTAGCGGGAACCAAGAGACCCAGTACTTC,CASSPLWTSGNQETQYF
TRBD2,once,TRBV11-2,TRBJ2-1,TGTGCCAGCAGCTTACTGGGCGGGAGTGCCTACAATGAGCAGTTCTTC,CASSLLGGSAYNEQFF
TRBD1,.,TRBV5-1,TRBJ1-3,TGCGCCAGCAGCCACGGACAGGAGTTCTCTGGAAACACCATATATTTT,CASSHGQEFSGNTIYF
TRBD1,.,TRBV28,TRBJ1-5,TGTGCCAGCAGTACACGAGGGACAGCCAATCAGCCCCAGCATTTT,CASSTRGTANQPQHF
.,.,TRBV9,TRBJ2-2,TGTGCCAGCAGCGTCAAAGGGGCGCATACCGGGGAGCTGTTTTTT,CASSVKGAHTGELFF
.,.,TRBV15,TRBJ2-1,TGTGCCACCAGCAGAGATACGTTAGGGCAGGGGACGCCGAATGAGCAGTTCTTC,CATSRDTLGQGTPNEQFF
TRBD1,.,TRBV19,TRBJ1-5,TGTGCCAGTAGTATAAGGGACAGATATCAGCCCCAGCATTTT,CASSIRDRYQPQHF
.,.,TRBV28,TRBJ1-1,TGTGCCAGCAGGGAGGGAAATGACATGAACACTGAAGCTTTCTTT,CASREGNDMNTEAFF
.,once,TRBV29-1,TRBJ1-4,TGCAGCGCCACCCGCCCGGTCAGTGAAAAACTGTTTTTT,CSATRPVSEKLFF
.,.,TRBV25-1,TRBJ1-5,TGTGCCAGCAGTGGAGTTGGCAATCAGCCCCAGCATTTT,CASSGVGNQPQHF
.,.,TRBV7-9,TRBJ2-7,TGTGCCAGCAGCTTAATGGGACCCTACGAGCAGTACTTC,CASSLMGPYEQYF
.,.,TRBV2,TRBJ1-5,TGTGCCAGCAGTTCTGACAGTTCCTCTCAGCCCCAGCATTTT,CASSSDSSSQPQHF